This TCR beta chain was obtained from a study of PD-L1 blockade in urothelial cancer. Libraries were prepared by immunoSEQ multiplex PCR; TCRdb keeps only in-frame clonotypes and omits some of them. The profile shows some 20,000 clones, 75% to 90% of them singletons. Germline lookup yields CDR1 MNHNS and CDR2 SASEGT. The ends were cut back, 8 bases at V and 8 bases at J, with 12 bases in the middle. CDR3 length: 11 residues. Described time point: pretreatment peripheral blood. This chain joins TRBV6-1 and TRBJ1-1; D is unclear. The sequences come from PBMCs, collected around atezolizumab (anti-PD-L1) treatment. This receptor was taken from a man aged 70 or older with urothelial cancer. DNA for the CDR3: TGTGCCAGCGGCCCGTGGCAGGAAGCTTTCTTT. As protein: CASGPWQEAFF.